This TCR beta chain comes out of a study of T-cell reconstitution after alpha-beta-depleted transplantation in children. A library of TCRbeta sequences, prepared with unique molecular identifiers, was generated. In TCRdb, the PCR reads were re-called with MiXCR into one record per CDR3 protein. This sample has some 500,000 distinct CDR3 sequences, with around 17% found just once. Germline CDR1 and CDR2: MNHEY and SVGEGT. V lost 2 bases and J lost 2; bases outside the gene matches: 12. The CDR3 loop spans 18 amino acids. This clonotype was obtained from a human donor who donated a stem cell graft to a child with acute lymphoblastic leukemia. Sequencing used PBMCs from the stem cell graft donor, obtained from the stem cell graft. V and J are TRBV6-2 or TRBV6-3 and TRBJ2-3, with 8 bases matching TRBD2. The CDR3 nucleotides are TGTGCCAGCAGTTACCCCCCGTGGGTAGCGGGATACACAGATACGCAGTATTTT. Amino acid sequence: CASSYPPWVAGYTDTQYF.